The 25 T cell receptor beta chains reported below all come from one sample, sequenced in a study of T-cell reconstitution after alpha-beta-depleted transplantation in children. Preparing the TCRbeta library involved the use of unique molecular identifiers. TCRdb re-analysed the PCR reads in MiXCR, keeping a single row per CDR3 protein. Of about 610,000 distinct CDR3 sequences detected, under 12% appear once; the ten largest clones hold roughly 4%. The sample consisted of PBMCs from the stem cell graft donor, taken from the stem cell graft. These receptors originate from a human donor who donated a stem cell graft to a child with acute myeloid leukemia.

The CDR3 DNA reads TGTGCCAGCAGCTCGATCTCCGACTTCAGGGGGCTGAATGAGCAGTTCTTC. Translation: CASSSISDFRGLNEQFF. The chain is built from TRBV6-2 or TRBV6-3 and TRBJ2-1; 8 positions agree with TRBD1. Germline CDR1 is MNHEY and CDR2 is SVGEGT. After removal of 6 bases from V and 7 bases from J, the junction contained 17 bases not matched to a gene. The CDR3 has 17 residues.

The chain employs TRBV12-3 or TRBV12-4 and TRBJ2-1, with 8 positions matching TRBD1. The trim removed 3 bases at V and 3 bases at J, leaving 4 bases unmatched. The CDR3 spans 15 residues. DNA of the CDR3: TGTGCCAGCAGTTTCCACAGGGGGATCTACAATGAGCAGTTCTTC. It codes for CASSFHRGIYNEQFF.

The gene calls are TRBV10-3 and TRBJ2-3; the D gene is possibly TRBD2 (5 bases). Germline lookup yields CDR1 ENHRY and CDR2 SYGVKD. The CDR3 runs 16 residues. Trimming pared 7 bases from V and 0 bases from J, leaving 17 bases between. CDR3 nucleotide sequence: TGTGCCATCAAAAAAGGGAGTGAAGGTAGCACAGATACGCAGTATTTT. It codes for CAIKKGSEGSTDTQYF.

The chain carries TRBV11-1 and TRBJ2-1; tentatively, D is TRBD1 (6 bases). CDR1 and CDR2 (germline): SGHAT, FQDESV (reference sequence). This CDR3 spans 16 amino acids. Trimming took 1 base from V and 9 from J, leaving 19 bases between them. The CDR3 region has the DNA TGTGCCAGCAGCTTAGAAAAGGATCTAAGAGGGGGTGAGCAGTTCTTC. It yields the protein CASSLEKDLRGGEQFF.

This clonotype has a count of ten or more. This chain links TRBV12-3 or TRBV12-4 with TRBJ1-1; no clear D. V was cut by 3 bases and J by 0 bases, with 8 bases left in between. There are 14 residues in the CDR3. The CDR3 spells CASSFEGMNTEAFF. The CDR3 DNA reads TGTGCCAGCAGTTTTGAAGGAATGAACACTGAAGCTTTCTTT.

There are a few counts of this clonotype. This chain connects TRBV5-1 to TRBJ2-5, with D maybe TRBD2 (6 bases). Germline values: CDR1 SGHRS, CDR2 YFSETQ. V lost 1 base, J lost 2 bases, and 18 bases lay in between. This CDR3 region has 17 residues. In DNA form, the CDR3 reads TGCGCCAGCAGCTTGACTCCCTCTGGACTATCACAAGAGACCCAGTACTTC. Its translation: CASSLTPSGLSQETQYF.

This clonotype was found a few times. The gene calls are TRBV6-4 and TRBJ2-7; D possibly matches TRBD1 or TRBD2 (5 bases each). CDR3 length: 21 residues. The V end was cut by 7 bases, the J end by 1 base, with 35 bases between. CDR1 is MRHNA and CDR2 is SNTAGT in the germline V gene. The CDR3 spells CASTEGLLVRSRDRLSYEQYF. DNA of the CDR3: TGTGCCAGCACCGAGGGCCTCCTGGTCCGGAGTCGGGACCGACTATCCTACGAGCAGTACTTC.

The rearrangement joins TRBV15 to TRBJ2-1; 12 nucleotides align to TRBD1. V shed 3 bases, J shed 8 bases, and the junction held 2 bases outside the gene matches. Germline assignment: CDR1 LNHNV and CDR2 YYDKDF (reference sequence). The CDR3 covers 14 residues. Here the CDR3 DNA reads TGTGCCACCAGCAGCGGGACAGGGGGCTATGAGCAGTTCTTC. This sequence encodes CATSSGTGGYEQFF.

There are a few counts of this clonotype. The chain carries TRBV7-2 and TRBJ2-1; 8 bases map to TRBD1. V lost 5 bases and J lost 2; bases outside the gene matches: 8. CDR3 size: 16 residues. CDR1 and CDR2 (germline): SGHTA, FQGNSA. CDR3 nucleotide sequence: TGTGCCAGCAGCCCAACCGGGACAGGTACCTACAATGAGCAGTTCTTC. Amino acids: CASSPTGTGTYNEQFF.

In its sample, this clonotype was seen many times. V and J are TRBV5-5 and TRBJ2-5; tentatively, D is TRBD2 (5 bases). This CDR3 region has 17 residues. Trimming left V 0 bases short and J 1 base short, with 16 bases between. Germline-derived CDR1 and CDR2 are SGHKS and YYEKEE (reference sequence). CDR3 sequence (DNA): TGTGCCAGCAGCTTGGGTAACGACGGACTGCCCCAAGAGACCCAGTACTTC. Translation: CASSLGNDGLPQETQYF.

V usage is TRBV5-1 and J usage is TRBJ2-7; unclear D gene. This CDR3 is 14 amino acids long. Trimming left V 0 bases short and J 6 bases short, with 13 bases between. Germline values: CDR1 SGHRS, CDR2 YFSETQ. The CDR3 DNA follows: TGCGCCAGCAGCTTGGCTGGACCGACCACCGAGCAGTACTTC. Encoded protein: CASSLAGPTTEQYF.

Concerning this clonotype itself: Sequence at one end of the junction differs from germline and may be a read error. The chain is built from TRBV15 and TRBJ2-2; D is perhaps TRBD2 (7 bases). The CDR3 is 15 amino acids. Germline V gene data show CDR1 as LNHNV and CDR2 as YYDKDF (reference sequence). The CDR3 is CATSRDQMGRGGLFF. The CDR3 nucleotides read TGTGCCACCAGCAGAGATCAGATGGGAAGGGGGGGGCTGTTTTTT.

This clonotype has a handful of counts. This chain joins TRBV7-4 and TRBJ1-6; TRBD1 might be the D (6 bases). CDR3 length equals 15 residues. V lost 0 bases and J 10 bases, leaving 13 bases between the germline ends. CDR1 and CDR2 (germline): SGHVT, SQSDAQ. In DNA form, the CDR3 reads TGTGCCAGCAGCTTAGCAACAGGGTCGAACTCACCCCTCCACTTT. Amino acids: CASSLATGSNSPLHF. Filled out from reference TRBV7-4 and TRBJ1-6, the complete variable domain reads GAGVSQSPRYKVAKRGRDVALRCDSISGHVTLYWYRQTLGQGSEVLTYSQSDAQRDKSGRPSGRFSAERPERSVSTLKIQRTEQGDSAVYLCASSLATGSNSPLHFGNGTRLTVT.

The V call is TRBV14, the J call TRBJ2-3; no firm D call. The CDR3 has 16 amino acids. CDR1 and CDR2 from the germline V gene are SGHDN and FVKESK. Trimming stripped 4 bases from V and 4 bases from J, with 18 bases between. CDR3 residues: CASSPFGDVNSDTQYF. In nucleotides, the CDR3 is TGTGCCAGCAGCCCGTTCGGAGATGTTAATTCAGATACGCAGTATTTT.

This clonotype was recorded at least ten times. CDR3 bases: TGCGCCAGCAGCCTGGGGACGGGTCCTAACAATGAGCAGTTCTTC. This encodes CASSLGTGPNNEQFF. This chain uses TRBV5-1 with TRBJ2-1; D tentatively reads TRBD1 or TRBD2 (5 bases each). Germline V gene data show CDR1 as SGHRS and CDR2 as YFSETQ. The CDR3 totals 15 residues. The ends were cut back, 4 bases at V and 5 bases at J, with 16 bases in the middle.

This clonotype was picked up a small number of times. The CDR3 bases are TGTGCCAGCAGAAATCCGGGGACAGAGTACGAGCAGTACTTC. Translation gives CASRNPGTEYEQYF. The chain couples TRBV6-1 to TRBJ2-7, with 7 positions matching TRBD1. The germline V gene encodes CDR1 MNHNS and CDR2 SASEGT. CDR3 length: 14 residues. Trimming removed 6 bases from V and 4 bases from J; junction bases left unmatched: 9.

The V call is TRBV12-3 or TRBV12-4, the J call TRBJ1-2; TRBD1 is a possible D gene (5 bases). V was pared by 2 bases and J by 7 bases, with 14 bases between. The CDR3 is 14 residues long. CDR3 loop: CASSLFGGSSGYTF. DNA for the CDR3: TGTGCCAGCAGTTTATTTGGGGGTTCTTCTGGCTACACCTTC.

This clonotype was seen more than once but under ten times. This chain joins TRBV12-3 or TRBV12-4 and TRBJ2-7; TRBD2 matches at 7 bases. V was pared by 2 bases and J by 7 bases, with 5 bases of the junction left unmatched. This CDR3 is built from 13 residues. The CDR3 DNA is TGTGCCAGCAGTTTACCCCCCGGGGGGGAGCAGTACTTC. This encodes CASSLPPGGEQYF.

This clonotype showed up just a few times. The rearrangement links TRBV5-5 to TRBJ2-1; weak D call: TRBD1 (5 bases). CDR1 is SGHKS and CDR2 is YYEKEE in the germline V gene (reference sequence). This CDR3 has 13 amino acids. V lost 4 bases and J lost 9, with 14 bases in between. Here the CDR3 reads CASSGIGVSEQFF. CDR3 nucleotide sequence: TGTGCCAGCAGCGGGATAGGGGTGAGTGAGCAGTTCTTC.

J is TRBJ2-3 and V is TRBV4-3, with 12 bases lining up with TRBD2. The germline V gene has CDR1 LGHNA and CDR2 YSLEER. This CDR3 contains 17 residues. V gave up 0 bases and J gave up 5 bases; unmatched junction bases: 6. CDR3: CASSQDLPTSGRDTQYF. The CDR3 DNA is TGCGCCAGCAGCCAAGACCTCCCGACTAGCGGGAGAGATACGCAGTATTTT.

This clonotype turned up a few times. This chain connects TRBV2 to TRBJ2-7, with D tentatively TRBD1 (6 bases). Trimming removed 7 bases at V and 6 bases at J, with 19 bases between. Germline assignment: CDR1 SNHLY and CDR2 FYNNEI. This CDR3 is 14 amino acids long. DNA for the CDR3: TGTGCCAGCAATACGAACAGGGCGTATGTCGAGCAGTACTTC. Translated: CASNTNRAYVEQYF.

The CDR3 DNA sequence: TGTGCCGTTCGGGACAGGGTGGCTTTGCCTACCTACGAGCAGTACTTC. It specifies CAVRDRVALPTYEQYF. The V gene is TRBV6-2 or TRBV6-3, the J gene TRBJ2-7; 9 bases are a match to TRBD1. The length of the CDR3 is 16 residues. CDR1 MNHEY and CDR2 SVGEGT come from the germline V gene. V lost 11 bases and J lost 2; bases outside the gene matches: 16.

This clonotype showed up many times. The chain joins TRBV5-1 to TRBJ1-5; the D is unclear. V shed 0 bases and J shed 1 base, with 11 bases lying between them. Germline lookup yields CDR1 SGHRS and CDR2 YFSETQ. The CDR3 extends over 16 amino acids. In DNA form, the CDR3 reads TGCGCCAGCAGCTTGGAAGGCGGCTCAAGCAATCAGCCCCAGCATTTT. Residues: CASSLEGGSSNQPQHF.

This clonotype occurred a few times. This chain uses TRBV7-2 with TRBJ2-1; 8 bases fit TRBD2. The ends lost 5 bases at V and 13 bases at J; junction bases unmatched: 7. This CDR3 region has 12 residues. The germline CDR1 and CDR2 sequences are SGHTA and FQGNSA. Here the CDR3 DNA reads TGTGCCAGCAGCAAGGGGCGGGAGGAACAGTTCTTC. Translation gives CASSKGREEQFF.

The rearrangement links TRBV7-8 to TRBJ1-1; no clear D gene. Between the trimmed V and J ends, which lost 1 base and 11 bases, there was a span of 14 bases. The CDR3 spans 13 residues. Germline V lookup: CDR1 SGHVS, CDR2 FQNEAQ. CDR3 in DNA: TGTGCCAGCAGCTTAGAGAGGGCCCTTGGGGCTTTCTTT. This encodes CASSLERALGAFF.